This T cell receptor beta chain came from a study of cytomegalovirus exposure and HLA in healthy donors. Study in general: Later, an analysis reported that the 95 to 150 validation repertoires had used the same platform as the approximately 680 first-cohort repertoires.

Generated by immunoSEQ multiplex PCR, the TCRdb table keeps only in-frame clones and is missing some. The sample shows approximately 150,000 clones, roughly 90% of them seen only once. Whole-study findings and limits: In vitro confirmation showed three CMV-associated chains to be CMV antigen specific. Researchers catalogued 160 or so TCR beta chains as cytomegalovirus-associated. First-cohort TCR clusters were later found to tend to co-occur in the 90 to 150 validation repertoires.

Concerning this clone itself: Its target is not known.

Sequenced input: PBMCs. This TCR derives from a man aged 18 to 35 in good health and CMV-seropositive.

The CDR3 reads CASSLSSYEQYF. DNA for the CDR3: TGTGCCAGCAGTCTATCCAGCTACGAGCAGTACTTC. This rearrangement joins TRBV28 to TRBJ2-7, with unresolved D. CDR3 length: 12 residues. Germline CDR1 reads MDHEN; CDR2 reads SYDVKM. V was shortened by 5 bases and J by 3 bases, with 8 bases between the two germline ends. The full variable domain, rest sourced from reference TRBV28 and TRBJ2-7, is DVKVTQSSRYLVKRTGEKVFLECVQDMDHENMFWYRQDPGLGLRLIYFSYDVKMKEKGDIPEGYSVSREKKERFSLILESASTNQTSMYLCASSLSSYEQYFGPGTRLTVT.